The following is a TCR beta chain sequence with its context. This sample is part of a study of Ad26.COV2.S vaccination and SARS-CoV-2 variants. Method: immunoSEQ multiplex PCR; TCRdb's copy keeps in-frame clones and lacks some. The sample has roughly 300,000 clones; about 85% are singletons. Treatment denoted: roughly 19 received Ad26.COV2.S at low or high dose, single or two shots; about 5 received placebo; per-sample allocation not given. Following the first vaccine or placebo injection, samples were taken on day 63. Trimming shortened V by 0 bases and J by 0 bases, and 3 bases separated the two germline ends. This CDR3 is built from 13 residues.

The material was peripheral blood, obtained in a trial of Ad26.COV2.S vaccine versus placebo. This sequence joins TRBV12-3 or TRBV12-4 and TRBJ2-7; D is uncertain. The clonotype comes from a person aged 18-60 years who received the Ad26.COV2.S COVID-19 vaccine or a placebo. The CDR3 DNA follows: TGTGCCAGCAGTTTAGCTGCCTCCTACGAGCAGTACTTC. Its protein product is CASSLAASYEQYF.